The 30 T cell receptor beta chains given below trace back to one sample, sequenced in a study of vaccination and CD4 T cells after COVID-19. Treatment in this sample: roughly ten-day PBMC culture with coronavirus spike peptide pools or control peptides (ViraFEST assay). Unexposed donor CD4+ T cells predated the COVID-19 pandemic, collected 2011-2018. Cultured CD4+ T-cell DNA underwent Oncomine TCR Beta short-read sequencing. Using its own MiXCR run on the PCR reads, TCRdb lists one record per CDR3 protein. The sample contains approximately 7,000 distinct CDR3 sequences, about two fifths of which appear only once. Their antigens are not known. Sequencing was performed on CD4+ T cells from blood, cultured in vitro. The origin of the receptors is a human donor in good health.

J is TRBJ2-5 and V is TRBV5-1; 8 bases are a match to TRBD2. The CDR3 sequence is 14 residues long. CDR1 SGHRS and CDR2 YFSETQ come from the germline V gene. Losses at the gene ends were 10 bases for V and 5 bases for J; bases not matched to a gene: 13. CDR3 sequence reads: CASSPGAGGETQYF. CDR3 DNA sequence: TGCGCCTCCTCCCCTGGGGCGGGGGGCGAGACCCAGTACTTC.

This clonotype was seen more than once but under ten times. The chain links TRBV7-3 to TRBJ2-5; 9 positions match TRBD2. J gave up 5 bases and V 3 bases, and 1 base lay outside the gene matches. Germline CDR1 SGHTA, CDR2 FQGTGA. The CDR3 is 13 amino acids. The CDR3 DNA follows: TGTGCCAGCAGCTTTGCGGGAGGGGAGACCCAGTACTTC. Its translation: CASSFAGGETQYF.

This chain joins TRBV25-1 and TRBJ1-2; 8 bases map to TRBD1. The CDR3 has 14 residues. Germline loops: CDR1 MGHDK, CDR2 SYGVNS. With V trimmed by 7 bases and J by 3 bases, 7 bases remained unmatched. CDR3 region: CASTSGGLDYGYTF. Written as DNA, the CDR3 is TGTGCCAGCACCTCAGGGGGCCTGGACTATGGCTACACCTTC.

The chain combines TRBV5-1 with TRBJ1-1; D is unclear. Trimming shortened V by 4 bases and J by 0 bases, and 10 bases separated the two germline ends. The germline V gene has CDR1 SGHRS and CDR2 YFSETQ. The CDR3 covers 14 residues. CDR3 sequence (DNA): TGCGCCAGCAGCCTGGGAGTACTGAACACTGAAGCTTTCTTT. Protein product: CASSLGVLNTEAFF.

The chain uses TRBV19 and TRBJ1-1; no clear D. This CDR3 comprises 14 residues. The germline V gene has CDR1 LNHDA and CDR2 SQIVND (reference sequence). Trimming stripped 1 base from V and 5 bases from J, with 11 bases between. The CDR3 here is CASSIVGKVTEAFF. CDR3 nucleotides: TGTGCCAGTAGTATAGTGGGTAAGGTTACTGAAGCTTTCTTT.

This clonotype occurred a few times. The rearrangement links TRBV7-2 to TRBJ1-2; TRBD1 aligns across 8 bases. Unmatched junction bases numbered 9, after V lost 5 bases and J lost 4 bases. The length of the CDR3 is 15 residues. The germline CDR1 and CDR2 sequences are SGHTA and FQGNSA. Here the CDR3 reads CASSHADRAGYGYTF. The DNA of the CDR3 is TGTGCCAGCAGCCATGCGGACAGGGCAGGCTATGGCTACACCTTC.

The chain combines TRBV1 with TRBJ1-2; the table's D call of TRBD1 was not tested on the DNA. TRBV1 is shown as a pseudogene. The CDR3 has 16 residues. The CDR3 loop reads CTSSQEESGTGYGYTF. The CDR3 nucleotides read TGCACCAGCAGCCAAGAAGAGTCCGGGACAGGCTATGGCTACACCTTC.

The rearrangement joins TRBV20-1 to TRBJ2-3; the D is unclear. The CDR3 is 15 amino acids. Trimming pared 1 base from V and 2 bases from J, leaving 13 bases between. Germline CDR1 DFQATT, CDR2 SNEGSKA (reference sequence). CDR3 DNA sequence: TGCAGTGCTAGAGGGGCCGGGTCCGCCACAGATACGCAGTATTTT. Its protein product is CSARGAGSATDTQYF.

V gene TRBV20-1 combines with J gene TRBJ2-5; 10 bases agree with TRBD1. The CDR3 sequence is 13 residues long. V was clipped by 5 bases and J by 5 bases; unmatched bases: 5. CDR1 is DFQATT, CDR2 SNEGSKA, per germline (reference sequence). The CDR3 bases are TGCAGTGCTCCCGGGACAGGGGTTGAGACCCAGTACTTC. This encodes CSAPGTGVETQYF.

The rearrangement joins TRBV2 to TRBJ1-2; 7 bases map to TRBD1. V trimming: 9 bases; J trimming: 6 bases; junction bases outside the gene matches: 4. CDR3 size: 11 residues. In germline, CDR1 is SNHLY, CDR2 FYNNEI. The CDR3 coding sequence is TGTGCCAGTGACAGGGTCGATGGCTACACCTTC. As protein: CASDRVDGYTF.

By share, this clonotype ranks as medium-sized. The CDR3 sequence is CASSLDPLVKQYF. CDR3 DNA sequence: TGTGCCAGCAGCTTAGACCCTTTGGTGAAGCAGTACTTC. The V gene is TRBV11-2, the J gene TRBJ2-7; D is unclear. Germline loops: CDR1 SGHAT, CDR2 FQNNGV. This CDR3 spans 13 amino acids. Between the trimmed V and J ends, which lost 0 bases and 8 bases, there was a span of 11 bases.

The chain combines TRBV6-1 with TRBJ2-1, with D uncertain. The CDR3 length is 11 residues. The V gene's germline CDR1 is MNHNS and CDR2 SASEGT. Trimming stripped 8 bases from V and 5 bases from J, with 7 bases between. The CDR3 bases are TGTGCCAGCTCCCAGAACAATGAGCAGTTCTTC. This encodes CASSQNNEQFF.

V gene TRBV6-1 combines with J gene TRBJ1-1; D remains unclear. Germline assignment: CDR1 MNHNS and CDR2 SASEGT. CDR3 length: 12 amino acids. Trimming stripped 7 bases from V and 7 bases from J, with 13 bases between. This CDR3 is CASTVGSFEAFF. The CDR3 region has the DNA TGTGCCAGCACTGTCGGAAGCTTTGAAGCTTTCTTT.

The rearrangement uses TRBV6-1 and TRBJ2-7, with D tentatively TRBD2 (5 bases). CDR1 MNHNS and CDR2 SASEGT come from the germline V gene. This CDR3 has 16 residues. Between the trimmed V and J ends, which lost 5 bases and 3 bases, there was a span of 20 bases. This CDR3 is CASSRDWGDQNYEQYF. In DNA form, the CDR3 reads TGTGCCAGCAGTAGGGATTGGGGAGACCAGAACTACGAGCAGTACTTC.

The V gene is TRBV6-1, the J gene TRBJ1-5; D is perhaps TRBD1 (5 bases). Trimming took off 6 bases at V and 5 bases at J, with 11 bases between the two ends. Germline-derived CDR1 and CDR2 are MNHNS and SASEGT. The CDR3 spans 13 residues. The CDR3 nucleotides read TGTGCCAGCAGCCGAGGGGAGGATCAGCCCCAGCATTTT. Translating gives CASSRGEDQPQHF.

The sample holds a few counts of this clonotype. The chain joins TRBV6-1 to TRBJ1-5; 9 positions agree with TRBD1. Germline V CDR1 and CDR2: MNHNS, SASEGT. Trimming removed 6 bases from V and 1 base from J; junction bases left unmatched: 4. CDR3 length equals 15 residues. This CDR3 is CASSQDRGSNQPQHF. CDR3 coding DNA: TGTGCCAGCAGCCAGGACAGGGGAAGCAATCAGCCCCAGCATTTT.

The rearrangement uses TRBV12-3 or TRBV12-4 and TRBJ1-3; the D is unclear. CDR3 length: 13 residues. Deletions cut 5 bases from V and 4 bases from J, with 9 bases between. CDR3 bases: TGTGCCAGCAGTACCGCTGGAGGAAACACCATATATTTT. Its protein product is CASSTAGGNTIYF.

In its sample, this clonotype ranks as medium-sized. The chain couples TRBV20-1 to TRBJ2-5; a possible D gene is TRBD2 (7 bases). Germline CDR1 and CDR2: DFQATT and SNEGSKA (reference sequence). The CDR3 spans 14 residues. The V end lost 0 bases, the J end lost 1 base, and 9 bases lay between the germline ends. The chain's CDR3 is CSARDGGAQETQYF. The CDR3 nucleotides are TGCAGTGCTAGAGATGGGGGGGCCCAAGAGACCCAGTACTTC.

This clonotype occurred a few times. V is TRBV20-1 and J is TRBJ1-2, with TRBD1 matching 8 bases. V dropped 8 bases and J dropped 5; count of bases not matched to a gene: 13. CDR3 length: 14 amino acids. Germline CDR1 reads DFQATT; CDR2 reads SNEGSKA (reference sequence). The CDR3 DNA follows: TGCAGTACCTCCCCCCGGGGACAGGCATATGGCTACACCTTC. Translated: CSTSPRGQAYGYTF.

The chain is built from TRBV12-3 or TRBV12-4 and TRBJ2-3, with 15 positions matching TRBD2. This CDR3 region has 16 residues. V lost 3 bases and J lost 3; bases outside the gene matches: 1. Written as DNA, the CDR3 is TGTGCCAGCAGTTTCGGACTAGCGGGGGGGACAGATACGCAGTATTTT. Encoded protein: CASSFGLAGGTDTQYF.

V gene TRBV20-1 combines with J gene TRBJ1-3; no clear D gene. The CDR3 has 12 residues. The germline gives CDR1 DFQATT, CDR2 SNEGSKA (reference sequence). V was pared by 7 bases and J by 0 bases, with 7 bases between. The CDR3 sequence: CSVQDSGNTIYF. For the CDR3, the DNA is TGCAGTGTTCAGGACTCTGGAAACACCATATATTTT.

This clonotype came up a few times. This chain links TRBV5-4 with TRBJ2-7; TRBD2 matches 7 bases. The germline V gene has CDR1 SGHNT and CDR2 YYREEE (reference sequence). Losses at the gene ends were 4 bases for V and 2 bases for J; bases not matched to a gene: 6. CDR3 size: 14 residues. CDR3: CASSPGGDPYEQYF. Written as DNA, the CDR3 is TGTGCCAGCAGCCCTGGGGGGGATCCCTACGAGCAGTACTTC.

CDR3 in DNA: TGCAGTGCCCAGCACGGGGGGGCCTACGAGCAGTACTTC. As protein: CSAQHGGAYEQYF. The chain links TRBV20-1 to TRBJ2-7; TRBD2 aligns across 8 bases. The V and J ends lost 6 bases and 2 bases, in that order; junction bases with no gene match: 6. Germline lookup yields CDR1 DFQATT and CDR2 SNEGSKA (reference sequence). The CDR3 length is 13 residues.

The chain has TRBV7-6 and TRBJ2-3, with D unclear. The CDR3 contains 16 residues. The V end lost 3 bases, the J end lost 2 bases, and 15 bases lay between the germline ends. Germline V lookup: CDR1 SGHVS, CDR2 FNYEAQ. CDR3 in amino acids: CASSFGPRGNTDTQYF. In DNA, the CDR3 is TGTGCCAGCAGCTTCGGCCCTAGAGGAAACACAGATACGCAGTATTTT.

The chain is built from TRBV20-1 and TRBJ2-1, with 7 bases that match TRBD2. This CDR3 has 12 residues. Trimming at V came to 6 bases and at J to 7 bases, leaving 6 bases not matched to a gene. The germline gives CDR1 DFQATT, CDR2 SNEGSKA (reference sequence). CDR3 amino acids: CSASSGFNEQFF. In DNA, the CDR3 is TGCAGTGCCTCTAGCGGATTTAATGAGCAGTTCTTC.

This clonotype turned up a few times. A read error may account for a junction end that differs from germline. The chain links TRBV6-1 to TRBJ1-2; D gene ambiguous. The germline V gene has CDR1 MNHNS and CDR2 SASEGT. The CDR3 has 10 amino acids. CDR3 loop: CPRVDYGYTF. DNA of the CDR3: TGCCCTCGGGTCGACTATGGCTACACCTTC.

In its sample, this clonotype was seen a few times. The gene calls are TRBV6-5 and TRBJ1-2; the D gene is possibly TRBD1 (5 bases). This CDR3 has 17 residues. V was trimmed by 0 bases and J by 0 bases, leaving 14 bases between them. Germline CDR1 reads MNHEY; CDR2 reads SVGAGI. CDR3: CASSYSGGGATNYGYTF. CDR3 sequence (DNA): TGTGCCAGCAGTTACTCCGGGGGAGGGGCCACTAACTATGGCTACACCTTC.

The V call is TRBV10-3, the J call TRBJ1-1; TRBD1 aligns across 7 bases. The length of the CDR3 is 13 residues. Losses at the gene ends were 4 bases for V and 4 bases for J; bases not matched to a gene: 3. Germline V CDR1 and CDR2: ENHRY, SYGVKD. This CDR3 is CAISVSGGTEAFF. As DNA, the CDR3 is TGTGCCATCAGTGTCTCAGGGGGCACTGAAGCTTTCTTT.

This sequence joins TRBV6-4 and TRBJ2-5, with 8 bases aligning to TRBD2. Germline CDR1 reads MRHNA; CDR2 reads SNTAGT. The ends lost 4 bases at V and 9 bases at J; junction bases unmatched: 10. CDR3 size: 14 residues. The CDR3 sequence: CASSAERGHWPQYF. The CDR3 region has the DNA TGTGCCAGCAGTGCCGAGCGGGGGCACTGGCCCCAGTACTTC.

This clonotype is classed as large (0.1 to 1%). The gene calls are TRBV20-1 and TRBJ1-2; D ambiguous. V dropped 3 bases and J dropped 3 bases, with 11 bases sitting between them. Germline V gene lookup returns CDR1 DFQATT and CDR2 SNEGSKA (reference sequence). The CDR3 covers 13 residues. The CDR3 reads CSASFGEDYGYTF. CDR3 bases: TGCAGTGCTAGTTTTGGGGAAGACTATGGCTACACCTTC.